This T cell receptor (beta chain) was sequenced for a study of cytomegalovirus exposure and HLA in healthy donors. Study results and limitations: Analyzed later, association rates of TCRs varied across HLA loci, with DRB1 most and HLA-C fewest.

CDR1 is ENHRY, CDR2 SYGVKD, per germline. The CDR3 is 14 amino acids. Trimming removed 3 bases from V and 6 bases from J, with 14 bases in between. A multiplex PCR was run with 60 Vbeta primers and 13 Jbeta primers. Data came from immunoSEQ multiplex PCR; TCRdb stores just in-frame clones and leaves some out. The repertoire holds 98,000 or so clones, with roughly three quarters as singletons. As for this clone: The antigen is not known.

This sequence joins TRBV10-3 and TRBJ1-2; D possibly corresponds to TRBD1 (5 bases). The sequence came from a female donor in good health and CMV-seronegative. The sequencing sample was made of PBMCs. CDR3 in DNA: TGTGCCATCAGTGAAGGGCAGGGACTCGATGGCTACACCTTC. Encoded protein: CAISEGQGLDGYTF.